The 14 T cell receptor beta chains given below trace back to one sample, sequenced in a study of CD8+CD57+ T cells in acquired aplastic anemia. Profiling of TCR beta VDJ combinations and CDR3 sequences used genomic DNA as template. TCRdb processed the reads anew with MiXCR; each CDR3 protein has one entry. The sample gives over 150,000 distinct CDR3 sequences, around half of which show up once; approximately 16% is in the top ten. What was sequenced was sorted CD4+, CD8+, or CD8+CD57+ T cells (not recorded which) from PBMCs. These receptors were taken from a human donor in good health, serving as a control.

V usage is TRBV2 and J usage is TRBJ1-2, with TRBD1 as a possible D gene (6 bases). The CDR3 spans 14 residues. Germline V lookup: CDR1 SNHLY, CDR2 FYNNEI. With 6 bases removed from V and 4 bases from J, the gap between germline ends came to 15 bases. CDR3 loop: CASSNREYGYGYTF. In DNA form, the CDR3 reads TGTGCCAGCAGCAACAGGGAGTACGGCTATGGCTACACCTTC.

Only a few counts were recorded for this clonotype. The chain joins TRBV27 to TRBJ1-1; possibly TRBD1 for D (5 bases). Trimming removed 4 bases at V and 1 base at J, with 13 bases between. There are 15 residues in the CDR3. The germline CDR1 and CDR2 sequences are MNHEY and SMNVEV (reference sequence). CDR3 residues: CASSSYGGENTEAFF. The DNA of the CDR3 is TGTGCCAGCAGTTCGTACGGGGGGGAGAACACTGAAGCTTTCTTT.

Notes on this clonotype: A much larger clone lies a single base off, so this may be a read error. The rearrangement links TRBV25-1 to TRBJ1-2; D is unclear. The CDR3 has 14 residues. Germline CDR1 MGHDK, CDR2 SYGVNS. For the CDR3, the DNA is TGTGCCAGCAGTTTAGGGTTTGGGAGGTATGGCTACGCCTTC. Translating gives CASSLGFGRYGYAF.

The CDR3 loop reads CSARSILVQEETQYF. In nucleotides, the CDR3 is TGCAGTGCTAGATCCATACTAGTCCAAGAAGAGACCCAGTACTTC. The chain employs TRBV20-1 and TRBJ2-5; perhaps TRBD2 as D (5 bases). V was trimmed by 2 bases and J by 3 bases, leaving 16 bases between them. CDR1 and CDR2 (germline): DFQATT, SNEGSKA (reference sequence). The CDR3 loop spans 15 amino acids.

The chain carries TRBV7-2 and TRBJ2-1; 7 nucleotides align to TRBD2. The CDR3 has 15 residues. Trimming removed 5 bases from V and 3 bases from J; junction bases left unmatched: 7. CDR1 and CDR2 (germline): SGHTA, FQGNSA. The CDR3 coding sequence is TGTGCCAGCAGCCGGAGCGGGACTAACTACAATGAGCAGTTCTTC. This encodes CASSRSGTNYNEQFF.

This clonotype was counted ten times or more. The V call is TRBV4-3, the J call TRBJ2-3; 11 nucleotides agree with TRBD2. This CDR3 has 16 amino acids. Germline trimming cut 0 bases from V and 9 bases from J; bases unmatched to any gene: 8. Germline assignment: CDR1 LGHNA and CDR2 YSLEER. CDR3 sequence (DNA): TGCGCCAGCAGCCAAGATCGAACTAGCGGGGGCGGGACGCAGTATTTT. This translates into CASSQDRTSGGGTQYF.

This clonotype was detected ten times or more. One junction end disagrees with the germline gene, perhaps due to a read error. This chain joins TRBV6-1 and TRBJ1-5, with 7 bases aligning to TRBD1. The CDR3 covers 15 residues. Germline CDR1 MNHNS, CDR2 SASEGT. In DNA form, the CDR3 reads TGTGCCAGCAGGGAAGGACAGGTGATCAATCAGCCCCAGCATTTT. Protein product: CASREGQVINQPQHF.

In this sample, this clonotype turned up many times. The chain carries TRBV7-2 and TRBJ2-1; D not resolved. Germline lookup yields CDR1 SGHTA and CDR2 FQGNSA. The CDR3 consists of 12 residues. The ends were cut back, 5 bases at V and 9 bases at J, with 11 bases in the middle. CDR3 nucleotides: TGTGCCAGCAGCGCCACCATTACTGAGCAGTTCTTC. This gives the protein CASSATITEQFF.

Many counts were recorded for this clonotype. This chain joins TRBV6-5 and TRBJ1-1; D gene uncertain. Germline loops: CDR1 MNHEY, CDR2 SVGAGI. V lost 5 bases to trimming and J lost 8 bases, with 9 bases between them. The CDR3 is made up of 11 amino acids. DNA for the CDR3: TGTGCCAGCAGTACCGGCCGGGAAGCTTTCTTT. As protein: CASSTGREAFF.

This clonotype was recorded at least ten times. This chain connects TRBV7-2 to TRBJ1-1; no reliable D call. The germline V gene has CDR1 SGHTA and CDR2 FQGNSA. The V and J ends lost 2 bases and 2 bases respectively, with 9 bases between them. CDR3 size: 14 residues. The CDR3 here is CASSLFSENTEAFF. The CDR3 DNA reads TGTGCCAGCAGCTTATTCAGTGAAAACACTGAAGCTTTCTTT.

The chain combines TRBV29-1 with TRBJ1-1; 8 nucleotides align to TRBD1. CDR1 is SQVTM and CDR2 is ANQGSEA in the germline V gene. V shed 5 bases and J 4 bases; nucleotides not matched to a gene: 6. The CDR3 runs to 13 residues. CDR3 amino acids: CSVKTGTGTEAFF. The CDR3 DNA reads as TGCAGCGTTAAGACAGGGACAGGCACTGAAGCTTTCTTT.

The J gene is TRBJ2-7, the V gene TRBV7-9; D gene uncertain. This CDR3 has 16 amino acids. V lost 0 bases, J lost 0 bases, and 12 bases lay in between. Looked up from germline, CDR1 is SEHNR and CDR2 is FQNEAQ (reference sequence). The CDR3 DNA is TGTGCCAGCAGCTTAGCGCCTCCAGAACACTCCTACGAGCAGTACTTC. Translated, it gives CASSLAPPEHSYEQYF.

This clonotype was counted many times. The CDR3 sequence is CASSVAQAMDSPGNTIYF. CDR3 in DNA: TGTGCCAGCAGCGTAGCCCAAGCGATGGACAGTCCTGGAAACACCATATATTTT. This chain joins TRBV9 and TRBJ1-3; possibly TRBD1 for D (6 bases). The CDR3 is 18 residues long. Per the germline V gene, CDR1 is SGDLS and CDR2 is YYNGEE. Trimming cost V 0 bases and J 2 bases, with 18 bases left between them.

V is TRBV2 and J is TRBJ1-2; 8 nucleotides match TRBD1. The junction had 8 bases not matched to a gene; V was cut back by 10 bases and J by 4 bases. The germline CDR1 and CDR2 sequences are SNHLY and FYNNEI. There are 13 residues in the CDR3. The CDR3 region is CATGQGLSYGYTF. The CDR3 coding sequence is TGTGCCACCGGACAGGGCTTAAGCTATGGCTACACCTTC. Supplemented by reference TRBV2 and TRBJ1-2, the full variable domain reads EPEVTQTPSHQVTQMGQEVILRCVPISNHLYFYWYRQILGQKVEFLVSFYNNEISEKSEIFDDQFSVERPDGSNFTLKIRSTKLEDSAMYFCATGQGLSYGYTFGSGTRLTVV.